This TCR beta chain is drawn from a study of technical replicates of blood from several donors. The table came from immunoSEQ multiplex PCR; TCRdb's copy has only in-frame clones and leaves some out. The sample holds over 70,000 clones, roughly 92% seen once. Germline assignment: CDR1 SGHNT and CDR2 YYREEE (reference sequence). CDR3 length: 16 residues. V lost 1 base to trimming and J lost 6 bases; unmatched junction nucleotides: 5. The chain uses TRBV5-4 and TRBJ2-2; 11 nucleotides match TRBD2. Sequenced: T cells isolated from PBMCs. The sequence was obtained from a human donor in good health. The CDR3: CASSLFTSGSAGELFF. In DNA, the CDR3 is TGTGCCAGCAGCTTGTTTACTAGCGGGAGTGCCGGGGAGCTGTTTTTT.